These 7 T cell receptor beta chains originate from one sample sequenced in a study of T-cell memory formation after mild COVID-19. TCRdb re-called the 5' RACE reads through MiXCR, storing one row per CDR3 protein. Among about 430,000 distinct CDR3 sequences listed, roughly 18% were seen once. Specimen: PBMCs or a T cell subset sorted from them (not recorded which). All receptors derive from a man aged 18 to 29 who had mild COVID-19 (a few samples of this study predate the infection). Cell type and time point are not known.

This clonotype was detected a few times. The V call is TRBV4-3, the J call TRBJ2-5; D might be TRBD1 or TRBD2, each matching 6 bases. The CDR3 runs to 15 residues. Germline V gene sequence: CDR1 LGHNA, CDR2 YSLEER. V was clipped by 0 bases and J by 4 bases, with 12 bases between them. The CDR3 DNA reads TGCGCCAGCAGCCAAGATGGGGGGACATCAGAGACCCAGTACTTC. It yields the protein CASSQDGGTSETQYF.

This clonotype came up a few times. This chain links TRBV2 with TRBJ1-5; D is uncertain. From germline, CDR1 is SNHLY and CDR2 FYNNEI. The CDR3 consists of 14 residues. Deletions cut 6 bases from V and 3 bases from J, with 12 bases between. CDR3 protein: CASSAGRTNQPQHF. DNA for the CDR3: TGTGCCAGCAGCGCCGGGAGAACCAATCAGCCCCAGCATTTT. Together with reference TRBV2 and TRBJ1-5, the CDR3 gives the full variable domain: EPEVTQTPSHQVTQMGQEVILRCVPISNHLYFYWYRQILGQKVEFLVSFYNNEISEKSEIFDDQFSVERPDGSNFTLKIRSTKLEDSAMYFCASSAGRTNQPQHFGDGTRLSIL.

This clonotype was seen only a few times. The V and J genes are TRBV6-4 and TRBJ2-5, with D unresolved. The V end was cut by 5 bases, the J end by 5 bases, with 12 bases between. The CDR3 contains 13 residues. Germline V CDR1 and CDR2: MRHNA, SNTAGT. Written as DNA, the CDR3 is TGTGCCAGCAGTCAGAAGGTGTGGGAGACCCAGTACTTC. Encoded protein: CASSQKVWETQYF.

In DNA, the CDR3 is TGTGCCAGCAGCATAATTAGCGGGGGCTACAATGAGCAGTTCTTC. This encodes CASSIISGGYNEQFF. The genes are TRBV9 and TRBJ2-1, with 9 bases matching TRBD2. Germline V CDR1 and CDR2: SGDLS, YYNGEE. Unmatched junction bases numbered 5, after V lost 4 bases and J lost 3 bases. This CDR3 is built from 15 residues.

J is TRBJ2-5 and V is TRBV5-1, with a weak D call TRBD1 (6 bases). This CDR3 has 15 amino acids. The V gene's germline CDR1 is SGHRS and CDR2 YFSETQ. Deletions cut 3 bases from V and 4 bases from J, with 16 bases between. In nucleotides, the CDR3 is TGCGCCAGCAGCTCCACCCGACAGGCGCTAGAGACCCAGTACTTC. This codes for CASSSTRQALETQYF. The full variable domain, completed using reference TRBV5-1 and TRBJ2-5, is KAGVTQTPRYLIKTRGQQVTLSCSPISGHRSVSWYQQTPGQGLQFLFEYFSETQRNKGNFPGRFSGRQFSNSRSEMNVSTLELGDSALYLCASSSTRQALETQYFGPGTRLLVL.

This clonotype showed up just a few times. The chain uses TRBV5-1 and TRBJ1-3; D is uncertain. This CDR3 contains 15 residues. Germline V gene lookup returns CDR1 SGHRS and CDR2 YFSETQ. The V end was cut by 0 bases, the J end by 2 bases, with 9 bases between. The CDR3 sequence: CASSLAVDPGNTIYF. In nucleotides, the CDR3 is TGCGCCAGCAGCTTGGCTGTGGATCCTGGAAACACCATATATTTT.

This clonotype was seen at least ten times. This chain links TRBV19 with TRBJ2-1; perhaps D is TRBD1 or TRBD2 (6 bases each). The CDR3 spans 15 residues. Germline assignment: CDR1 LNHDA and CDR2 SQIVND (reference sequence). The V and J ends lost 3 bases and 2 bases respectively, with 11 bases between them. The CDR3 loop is CASSIEGGAYNEQFF. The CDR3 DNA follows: TGTGCCAGTAGTATTGAGGGGGGCGCCTACAATGAGCAGTTCTTC.